The 8 T cell receptor beta chains below were found in one sample sequenced in a study of identical twins listed by TCRdb under 2016. The receptor library was made with 5' RACE. Sequencing took place on an Illumina HiSeq 2000. In-frame beta chains were kept once TCRdb had trimmed the public reads at Q25 with fastp and called clones with MiXCR. One record per CDR3 amino acid sequence lists the most common genes and DNA. The sample table holds roughly 710,000 distinct CDR3 sequences, of which 5.5% to 6.5% were seen once. The ten largest make up about 1.8% of the sample. Sequencing input: naive T cells sorted from blood. The sample's cell subset or site, from its label and the paper: cells isolated with a human naive T-cell isolation kit. Every receptor here comes from a young man in good health.

At least ten counts were recorded for this clonotype. The rearrangement joins TRBV5-1 to TRBJ2-3; 7 bases are shared with TRBD1. Trimming removed 4 bases from V and 1 base from J; junction bases left unmatched: 9. The germline CDR1 and CDR2 sequences are SGHRS and YFSETQ. The CDR3 loop spans 16 amino acids. The CDR3 DNA reads TGCGCCAGCAGCCTCCGCCGGGACAGACGCACAGATACGCAGTATTTT. Translated, it gives CASSLRRDRRTDTQYF.

Concerning this clonotype: A much more abundant neighbour one base away suggests this may be a read error. The chain employs TRBV6-1 and TRBJ2-1; the match to TRBD1 covers 7 bases. The CDR3 sequence is 13 residues long. Germline CDR1 reads MNHNS; CDR2 reads SASEGT. V was pared by 10 bases and J by 4 bases, with 7 bases of the junction left unmatched. This CDR3 reads CATRGTLYNEQFF. The CDR3 nucleotides read TGTGCCACCAGGGGGACGTTATACAATGAGCAGTTCTTC.

This clonotype has ten or more counts. The chain is built from TRBV5-1 and TRBJ2-7; the match to TRBD2 covers 10 bases. The CDR3 length is 15 residues. V shed 3 bases, J shed 6 bases, and the junction held 9 bases outside the gene matches. Germline CDR1 is SGHRS and CDR2 is YFSETQ. CDR3 in DNA: TGCGCCAGCAGCTCAGGACTAGCGGATTCCCCCGAGCAGTACTTC. Amino acids: CASSSGLADSPEQYF.

This clonotype was found many times. This sequence joins TRBV5-1 and TRBJ1-5; D is undetermined. Germline V gives CDR1 SGHRS, CDR2 YFSETQ. The CDR3 consists of 14 residues. V was clipped by 1 base and J by 7 bases, with 12 bases between them. Here the CDR3 DNA reads TGCGCCAGCAGCTTGTTGGAGGGAGGCCAGCCCCAGCATTTT. Translated, it gives CASSLLEGGQPQHF.

About this clonotype itself: This clone may be a read error of a much larger clone one base away. The chain joins TRBV20-1 to TRBJ1-2; D is undetermined. The V gene's germline CDR1 is DFQATT and CDR2 SNEGSKA (reference sequence). This CDR3 has 14 residues. CDR3 protein: CSTRVRISNYGYTF. CDR3 sequence (DNA): TGCAGTACTAGAGTGAGGATATCTAACTATGGCTACACCTTC.

This clonotype appeared many times. The chain recombines TRBV9 with TRBJ2-4, with TRBD2 matching 7 bases. The ends lost 3 bases at V and 1 base at J; junction bases unmatched: 16. CDR1 is SGDLS, CDR2 YYNGEE, per germline. The CDR3 is 19 residues long. The CDR3 spells CASSADLSSGPFAKNIQYF. Here the CDR3 DNA reads TGTGCCAGCAGCGCAGACCTATCTAGCGGACCCTTCGCCAAAAACATTCAGTACTTC.

This clonotype has ten or more counts. The genes are TRBV7-2 and TRBJ1-1; D uncertain. CDR1 and CDR2 from the germline V gene are SGHTA and FQGNSA. Trimming left V 5 bases short and J 1 base short, with 8 bases between. This CDR3 comprises 13 residues. The CDR3 sequence is CASSPETNTEAFF. CDR3 bases: TGTGCCAGCAGCCCTGAAACGAACACTGAAGCTTTCTTT.

This clonotype has at least ten counts. The chain recombines TRBV13 with TRBJ2-7; 8 nucleotides agree with TRBD1. The germline V gene encodes CDR1 PRHDT and CDR2 FYEKMQ (reference sequence). The CDR3 runs to 15 residues. Trimming at V came to 4 bases and at J to 0 bases, leaving 5 bases not matched to a gene. The CDR3 DNA reads TGTGCCAGCAGCTCCCGGGACAGGAGCTCCTACGAGCAGTACTTC. It specifies CASSSRDRSSYEQYF.